This TCR beta chain was profiled in a study of blood T cell repertoires in COVID-19. Study context: Acute-phase and convalescent COVID-19 samples originated in the United States, Italy and Spain. T cells, B-cell-depleted T cells, or PBMCs supplied cDNA or gDNA.

The CDR3 is 14 amino acids. Germline V gene data show CDR1 as SEHNR and CDR2 as FQNEAQ (reference sequence). V lost 1 base and J 5 bases, leaving 12 bases between the germline ends. As originally analysed: Estimation of nucleated cell counts was performed using reference gene primer amplification. Using immunoSEQ multiplex PCR, the repertoire was profiled, and TCRdb retains in-frame clones only, with some absent. V and J calls and clone size are given by that table; D and trimming were obtained from the DNA. This table has about 300,000 clones, approximately 88% appearing once. The TCR comes from a man between 18 and 35 years old who had recovered from COVID-19. The J gene is TRBJ2-7, the V gene TRBV7-9, with TRBD2 as a possible D gene (6 bases). Sequenced input: peripheral blood. CDR3 loop: CASSLGGVWDEQYF. The CDR3 DNA is TGTGCCAGCAGCTTAGGGGGGGTTTGGGACGAGCAGTACTTC.